These T cell receptor beta chains were read from a single sample in a study of T cells expressing NK-cell markers. TCRdb reprocessed the 5' RACE reads, keeping one entry per CDR3 protein, no DNA. The specimen's table records about 550,000 distinct CDR3 sequences. The sample consisted of blood T cells: a sorted CD56 or NKG2C T cell subset, CD4+ or CD8+ T cells, or bulk PBMC T cells (not recorded which). These receptors were obtained from a man between 18 and 35 years old in good health. Each CDR3 is given with its conserved first and last residue.

V gene,J gene,CDR3 protein
TRBV6-1,TRBJ1-5,CASRIREVSNQPQHF
TRBV27,TRBJ2-1,CASSLPSNEQFF
TRBV12-3/TRBV12-4,TRBJ1-2,CASSFGGVGYTF
TRBV6-1,TRBJ2-1,CASSKDSSSYNEQFF
TRBV7-2,TRBJ2-7,CASSLTGPPYEQYF
TRBV7-6,TRBJ2-4,CASSKIPRASGGNIQYF
TRBV30,TRBJ2-3,CAWSPGLAGGPSGTDTQYF
TRBV27,TRBJ2-2,CASSLQRTGELFF
TRBV7-2,TRBJ2-7,CASSLALDRSYEQYF
TRBV5-4,TRBJ2-7,CASSAGQGLHEQYF
TRBV20-1,TRBJ1-5,CSAKRGVGNQPQHF
TRBV7-2,TRBJ1-6,CASSPRQAWGHSPLHF
TRBV10-3,TRBJ2-6,CAISAGTGANVLTF
TRBV9,TRBJ2-7,CASSVEQGGEQYF
TRBV20-1,TRBJ2-3,CSARAGRAGSRTDTQYF
TRBV15,TRBJ2-3,CATSRDGKGTDTQYF
TRBV5-5,TRBJ1-4,CASSKTGYKEKLFF
TRBV5-6,TRBJ2-7,CASSLWPADEQYF
TRBV10-3,TRBJ2-3,CAISKVAGGTDTQYF
TRBV29-1,TRBJ2-1,CSFPLAGYNEQFF
TRBV6-1,TRBJ1-5,CASSELGGMTFNQPQHF
TRBV2,TRBJ2-7,CASSEWGTSGLLGDEQYF
TRBV4-3,TRBJ2-5,CASSQDRALQETQYF
TRBV7-2,TRBJ2-5,CASSKLQETQYF
TRBV10-3,TRBJ2-3,CAISESAANTDTQYF
TRBV7-9,TRBJ2-1,CASPPPGGNANNEQFF
TRBV15,TRBJ2-1,CATSRDLRGQGGTSSYNEQFF
TRBV30,TRBJ1-1,CAWAPGTLRNTEAFF
TRBV12-3/TRBV12-4,TRBJ2-1,CASSHWTSGGAYNEQFF
TRBV7-9,TRBJ2-2,CATLSPQGNGELFF
TRBV7-9,TRBJ2-3,CASSNLIEGGARDTQYF
TRBV4-1,TRBJ1-1,CASSQDYGDGEAFF
TRBV7-8,TRBJ2-1,CASSERLALFVVVQFF
TRBV12-3/TRBV12-4,TRBJ1-1,CASRTGGRETEAFF
TRBV5-1,TRBJ2-3,CASSWTDGVGTDTQYF
TRBV5-1,TRBJ2-7,CASRVEKDDQYF